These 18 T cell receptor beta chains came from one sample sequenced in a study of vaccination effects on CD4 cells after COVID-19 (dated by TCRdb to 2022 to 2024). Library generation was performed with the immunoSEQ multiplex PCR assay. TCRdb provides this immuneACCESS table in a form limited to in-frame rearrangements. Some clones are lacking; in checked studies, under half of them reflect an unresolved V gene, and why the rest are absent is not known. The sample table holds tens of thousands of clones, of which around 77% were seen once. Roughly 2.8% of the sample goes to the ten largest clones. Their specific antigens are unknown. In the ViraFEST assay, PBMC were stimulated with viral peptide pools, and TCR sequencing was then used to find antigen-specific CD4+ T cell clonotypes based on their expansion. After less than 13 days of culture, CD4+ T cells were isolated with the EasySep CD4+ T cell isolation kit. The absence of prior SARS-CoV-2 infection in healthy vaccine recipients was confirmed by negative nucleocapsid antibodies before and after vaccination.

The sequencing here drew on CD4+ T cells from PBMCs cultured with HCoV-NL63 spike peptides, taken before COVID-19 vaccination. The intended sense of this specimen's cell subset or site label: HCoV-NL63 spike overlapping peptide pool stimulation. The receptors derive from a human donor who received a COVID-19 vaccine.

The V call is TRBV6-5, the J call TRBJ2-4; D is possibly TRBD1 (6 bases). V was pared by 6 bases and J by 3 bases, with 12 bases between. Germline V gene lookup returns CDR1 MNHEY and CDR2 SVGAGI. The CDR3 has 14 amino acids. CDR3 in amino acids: CASSPQGGKNIQYF. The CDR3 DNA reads TGTGCCAGCAGCCCACAGGGCGGCAAAAACATTCAGTACTTC.

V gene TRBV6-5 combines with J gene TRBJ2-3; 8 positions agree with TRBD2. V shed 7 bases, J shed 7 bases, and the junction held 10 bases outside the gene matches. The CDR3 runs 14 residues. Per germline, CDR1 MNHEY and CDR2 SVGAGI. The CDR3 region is CASNAGTRGYTQYF. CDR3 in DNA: TGTGCCAGCAACGCCGGGACTAGAGGGTATACGCAGTATTTT.

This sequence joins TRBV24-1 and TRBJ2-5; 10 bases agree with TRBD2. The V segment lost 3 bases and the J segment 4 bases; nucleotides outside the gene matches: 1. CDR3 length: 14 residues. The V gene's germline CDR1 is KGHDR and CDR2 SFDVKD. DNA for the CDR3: TGTGCCACCAGTGATACTAGCGGGGTAGAGACCCAGTACTTC. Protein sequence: CATSDTSGVETQYF.

The CDR3 bases are TGTGCCACCCTTTCCGACAATCAGCCCCAGCATTTT. This codes for CATLSDNQPQHF. V usage is TRBV24-1 and J usage is TRBJ1-5; D unclear. Trimming cost V 9 bases and J 3 bases, with 8 bases left between them. Germline V CDR1 and CDR2: KGHDR, SFDVKD. CDR3 length: 12 amino acids.

CDR3 sequence reads: CASSRGRSTDTQYF. In nucleotides, the CDR3 is TGTGCCAGCTCACGGGGGCGCAGCACAGATACGCAGTATTTT. The chain links TRBV18 to TRBJ2-3, with D possibly TRBD1 on 6 matching bases. Looked up from germline, CDR1 is KGHSH and CDR2 is LQKENI. The length of the CDR3 is 14 residues. Trimming pared 4 bases from V and 0 bases from J, leaving 8 bases between.

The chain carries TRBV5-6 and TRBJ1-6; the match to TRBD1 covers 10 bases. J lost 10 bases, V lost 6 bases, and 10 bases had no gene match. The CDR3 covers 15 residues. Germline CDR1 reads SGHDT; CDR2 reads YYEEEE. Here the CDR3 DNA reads TGTGCCAGCAACGCTCGGACAGGGGGAAGCTCACCCCTCCACTTT. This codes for CASNARTGGSSPLHF.

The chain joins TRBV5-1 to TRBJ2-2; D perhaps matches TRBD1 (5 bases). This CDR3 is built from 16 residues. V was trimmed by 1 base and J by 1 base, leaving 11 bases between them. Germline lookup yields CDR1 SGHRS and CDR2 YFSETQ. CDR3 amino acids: CASSLLSGKNTGELFF. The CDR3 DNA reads TGCGCCAGCAGCTTGCTGTCAGGGAAGAACACCGGGGAGCTGTTTTTT.

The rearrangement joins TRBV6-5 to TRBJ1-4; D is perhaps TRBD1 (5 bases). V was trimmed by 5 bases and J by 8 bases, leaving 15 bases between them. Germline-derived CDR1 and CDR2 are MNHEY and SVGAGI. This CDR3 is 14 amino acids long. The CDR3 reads CASSLSGSGEKLFF. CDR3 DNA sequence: TGTGCCAGCAGTCTCTCAGGGTCGGGGGAAAAACTGTTTTTT.

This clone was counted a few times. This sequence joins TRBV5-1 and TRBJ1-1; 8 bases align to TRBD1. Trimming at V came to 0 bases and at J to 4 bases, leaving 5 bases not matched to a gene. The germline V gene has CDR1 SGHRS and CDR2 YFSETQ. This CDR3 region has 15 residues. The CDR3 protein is CASSLDRTGGTEAFF. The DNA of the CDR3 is TGCGCCAGCAGCTTGGACCGCACAGGGGGCACTGAAGCTTTCTTT.

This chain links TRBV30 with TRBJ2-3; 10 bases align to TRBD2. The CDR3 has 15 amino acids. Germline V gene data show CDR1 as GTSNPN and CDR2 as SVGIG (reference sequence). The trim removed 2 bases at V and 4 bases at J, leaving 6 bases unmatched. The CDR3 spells CAWSRAAGGPDTQYF. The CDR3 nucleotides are TGTGCCTGGAGTAGGGCAGCGGGGGGGCCAGATACGCAGTATTTT.

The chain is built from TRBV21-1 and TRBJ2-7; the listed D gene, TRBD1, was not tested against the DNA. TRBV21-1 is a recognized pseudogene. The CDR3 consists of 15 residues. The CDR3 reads CASSKATGASYEQYV. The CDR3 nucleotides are TGTGCCAGCAGCAAAGCGACAGGAGCTTCCTACGAGCAGTACGTC.

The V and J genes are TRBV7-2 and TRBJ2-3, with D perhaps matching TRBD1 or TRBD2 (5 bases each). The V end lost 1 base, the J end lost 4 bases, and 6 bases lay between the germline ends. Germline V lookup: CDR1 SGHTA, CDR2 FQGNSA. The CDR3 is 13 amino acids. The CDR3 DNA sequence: TGTGCCAGCAGCTTAGGAGGGGCAGATACGCAGTATTTT. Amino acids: CASSLGGADTQYF.

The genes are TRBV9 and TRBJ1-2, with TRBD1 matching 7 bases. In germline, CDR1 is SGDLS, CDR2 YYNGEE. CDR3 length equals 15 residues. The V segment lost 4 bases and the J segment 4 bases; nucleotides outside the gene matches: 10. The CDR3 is CASSPQGYRAYGYTF. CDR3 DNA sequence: TGTGCCAGCAGCCCACAGGGGTACAGGGCCTATGGCTACACCTTC.

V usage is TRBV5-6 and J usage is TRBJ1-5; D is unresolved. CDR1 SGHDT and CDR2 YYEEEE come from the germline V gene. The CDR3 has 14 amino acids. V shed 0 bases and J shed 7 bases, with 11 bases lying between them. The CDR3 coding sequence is TGTGCCAGCAGCTTGGGTCCGGGGTGGCAGCCCCAGCATTTT. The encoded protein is CASSLGPGWQPQHF.

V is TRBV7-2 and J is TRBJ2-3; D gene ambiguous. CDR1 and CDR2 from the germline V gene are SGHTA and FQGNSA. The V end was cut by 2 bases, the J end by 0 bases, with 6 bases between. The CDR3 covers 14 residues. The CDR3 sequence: CASSLSRSTDTQYF. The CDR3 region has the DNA TGTGCCAGCAGCTTATCGAGAAGCACAGATACGCAGTATTTT.

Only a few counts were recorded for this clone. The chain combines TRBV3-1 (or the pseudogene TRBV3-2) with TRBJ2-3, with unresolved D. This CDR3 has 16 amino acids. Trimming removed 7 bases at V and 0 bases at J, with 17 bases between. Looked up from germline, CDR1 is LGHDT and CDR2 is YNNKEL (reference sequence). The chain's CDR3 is CASTPPLPPSTDTQYF. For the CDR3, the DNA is TGTGCCAGCACACCGCCACTGCCGCCAAGCACAGATACGCAGTATTTT.

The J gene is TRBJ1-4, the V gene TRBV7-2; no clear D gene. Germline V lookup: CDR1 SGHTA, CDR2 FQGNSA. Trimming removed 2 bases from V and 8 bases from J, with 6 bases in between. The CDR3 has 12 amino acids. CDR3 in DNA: TGTGCCAGCAGCTTATTTTCCGAAAAACTGTTTTTT. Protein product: CASSLFSEKLFF.

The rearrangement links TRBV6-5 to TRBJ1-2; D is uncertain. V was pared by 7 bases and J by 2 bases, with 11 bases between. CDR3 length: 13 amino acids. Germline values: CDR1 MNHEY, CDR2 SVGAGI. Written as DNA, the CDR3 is TGTGCCAGCACAGGCCACCAGAACTATGGCTACACCTTC. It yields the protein CASTGHQNYGYTF.